These T cell receptor beta chains were read from a single sample in a study of tumor and adjacent non-tumor tissue in lung cancer. TCRdb reanalysed the multiplex PCR reads using MiXCR and keeps one entry per CDR3 protein. The sample lists 65,000 to 95,000 distinct CDR3 sequences, over 75% occurring once. Sample: lung tumor tissue. The source is a woman aged 45-65 years with non-small cell lung cancer. The CDR3 runs from the conserved cysteine through the conserved F or W. Fields, in order: J gene, V gene, clone size, D gene, CDR3 DNA, CDR3 protein. A D gene is named only where the DNA matches it firmly. Rows may omit the clone size; those that give it use once, few, many or a size class.

TRBJ2-7	TRBV11-2	NA	NA	TGTGCCAGCAGGGACAAGCAGGAGGATTCCTACGAGCAGTACTTC	CASRDKQEDSYEQYF
TRBJ2-7	TRBV11-2	NA	NA	TGTGCCAGCAGCTTATCTCCGAGTCTCTCATATGAGCAGTACTTC	CASSLSPSLSYEQYF
TRBJ2-5	TRBV20-1	NA	NA	TGCAGTGCTAGAGTATACAATATCCAGGGACAAGAGACCCAGTACTTC	CSARVYNIQGQETQYF
TRBJ2-7	TRBV28	many	NA	TGTGCCAGCACAGGGCTCAACGAGCAGTACTTC	CASTGLNEQYF
TRBJ2-2	TRBV5-5	NA	TRBD2	TGTGCCACCCGCACGGATCTATACGGGAGGGCCCACGGGGAGCTGTTTTTT	CATRTDLYGRAHGELFF
TRBJ1-5	TRBV20-1	once	NA	TGCTGTGCTAAGACAGACTATAACAATCAGCCCCAGCATTTT	CCAKTDYNNQPQHF
TRBJ2-7	TRBV29-1	NA	TRBD2	TGCTGCCTTGAACTAGCGGGGGGCACATACGAGCAGTACTTC	CCLELAGGTYEQYF
TRBJ2-3	TRBV11-2	NA	TRBD2	TGTGCCAGCAGCTTAGATTGGACTAGCGAAGGGGCGGATACGCAGTATTTT	CASSLDWTSEGADTQYF
TRBJ1-2	TRBV29-1	NA	NA	TGCAGTGCTGAAGGGAACTATGACTACACCTTC	CSAEGNYDYTF
TRBJ2-3	TRBV11-1	NA	TRBD1	TGTGCCAGCAGAGGGACAGGGATGGATAAGTTGTATTTT	CASRGTGMDKLYF
TRBJ2-3	TRBV6-1	NA	NA	TGTGCCAGCAGTGAATTAGGCGGGTCGTTCTCCTACAATGAGCAGTATTTT	CASSELGGSFSYNEQYF
TRBJ2-7	TRBV6-2/TRBV6-3	NA	NA	TGTGCCAGCAGTTTCCACACAGCGTTACCGAACGAGCAGTACTTC	CASSFHTALPNEQYF
TRBJ2-7	TRBV20-1	NA	NA	TGCAGTGCTAGAGCGCCGCTGGGCAGGGTTTATGAGCAGTACTTC	CSARAPLGRVYEQYF
TRBJ2-1	TRBV24-1	NA	TRBD2	TGTGCCACCAGTGATTCCACACTAGCGGGAATTCTCAATGAGCAGTTCTTC	CATSDSTLAGILNEQFF
TRBJ2-3	TRBV12-3/TRBV12-4	NA	NA	TGTGCCAGCATATCAGGGACATTTCACACAGATACGCAGTACTTT	CASISGTFHTDTQYF
TRBJ2-5	TRBV24-1	NA	TRBD2	TGTGCCACCAGTGACCAAGGACTAGTAGACGGGGGGACCCAGTACTTC	CATSDQGLVDGGTQYF
TRBJ1-5	TRBV6-1	NA	NA	TGTGCCAGCAGTGAAACGAGCCAAACTAGCAATCAACCCCAGCATTTT	CASSETSQTSNQPQHF
TRBJ1-1	TRBV4-1	NA	NA	TGCACCAGCAGCCTACCGACTCTAATGAACACTGAAGCTTTCTTT	CTSSLPTLMNTEAFF
TRBJ2-7	TRBV5-4	NA	TRBD1	TGTACCAACAGCACCAGACAGGGGTTGGAGTACTTC	CTNSTRQGLEYF
TRBJ1-5	TRBV20-1	NA	NA	TGCAGTGCTAGAAGGGATAGCAATAAGCCCCAGCATTTT	CSARRDSNKPQHF
TRBJ2-3	TRBV20-1	NA	NA	TGCAGTGTTAGATCCGGAGACACTGGCACAGATACGCACTATTTT	CSVRSGDTGTDTHYF